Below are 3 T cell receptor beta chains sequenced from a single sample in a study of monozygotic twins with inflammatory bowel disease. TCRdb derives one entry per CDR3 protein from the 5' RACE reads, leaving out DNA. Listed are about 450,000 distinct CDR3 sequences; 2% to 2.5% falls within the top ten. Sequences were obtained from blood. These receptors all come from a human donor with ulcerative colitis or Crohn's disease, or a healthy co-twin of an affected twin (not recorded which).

The CDR3 loop is CASKWLQGDNSPLHF. The chain links TRBV2 to TRBJ1-6; TCRdb names TRBD1, which stays unverified in the absence of DNA. The germline CDR1 and CDR2 sequences are SNHLY and FYNNEI. The length of the CDR3 is 15 residues.

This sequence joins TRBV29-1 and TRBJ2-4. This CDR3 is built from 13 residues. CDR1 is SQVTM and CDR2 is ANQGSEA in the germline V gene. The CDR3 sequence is CSVEGDGKNIQYF.

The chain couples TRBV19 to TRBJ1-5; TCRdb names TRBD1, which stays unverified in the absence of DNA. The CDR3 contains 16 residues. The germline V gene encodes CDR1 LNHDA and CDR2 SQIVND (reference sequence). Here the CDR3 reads CASSIGRQGLPQPQHF.